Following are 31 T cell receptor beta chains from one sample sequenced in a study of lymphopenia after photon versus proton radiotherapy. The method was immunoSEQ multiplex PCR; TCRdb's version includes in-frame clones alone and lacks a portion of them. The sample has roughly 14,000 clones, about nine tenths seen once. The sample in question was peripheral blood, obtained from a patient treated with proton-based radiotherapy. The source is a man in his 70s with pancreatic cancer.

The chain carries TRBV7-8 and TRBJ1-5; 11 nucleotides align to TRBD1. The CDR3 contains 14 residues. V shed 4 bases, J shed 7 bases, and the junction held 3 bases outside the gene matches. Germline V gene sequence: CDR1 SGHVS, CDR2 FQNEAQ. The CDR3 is CASSWGQGEQPQHF. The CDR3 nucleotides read TGTGCCAGCAGCTGGGGACAGGGGGAACAGCCCCAGCATTTT.

The CDR3 bases are TGTGCCAGCACCCCTTTCCCGGGGGGCGAGCAGTACTTC. This encodes CASTPFPGGEQYF. V usage is TRBV11-3 and J usage is TRBJ2-7, with 7 nucleotides matching TRBD2. The CDR3 runs to 13 residues. The germline V gene has CDR1 SGHNT and CDR2 YENEEA. V lost 7 bases, J lost 6 bases, and 9 bases stayed unmatched.

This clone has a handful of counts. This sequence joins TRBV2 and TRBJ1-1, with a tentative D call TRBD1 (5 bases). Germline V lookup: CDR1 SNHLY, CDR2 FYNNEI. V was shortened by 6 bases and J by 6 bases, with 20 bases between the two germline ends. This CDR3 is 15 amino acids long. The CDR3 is CASRETTVEPPEAFF. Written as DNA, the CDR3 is TGTGCCAGCAGGGAAACGACAGTCGAGCCCCCTGAAGCTTTCTTT.

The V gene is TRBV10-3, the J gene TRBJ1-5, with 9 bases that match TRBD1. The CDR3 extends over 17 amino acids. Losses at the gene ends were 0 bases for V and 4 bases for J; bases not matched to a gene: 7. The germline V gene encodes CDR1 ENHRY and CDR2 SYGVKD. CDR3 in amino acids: CAISESKGTGPNQPQHF. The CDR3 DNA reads TGTGCCATCAGTGAGTCGAAGGGGACAGGGCCAAATCAGCCCCAGCATTTT.

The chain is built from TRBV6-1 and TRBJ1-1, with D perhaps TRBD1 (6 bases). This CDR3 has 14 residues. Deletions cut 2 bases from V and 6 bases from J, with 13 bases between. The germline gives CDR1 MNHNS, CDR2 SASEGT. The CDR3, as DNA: TGTGCCAGCAGTGAACTCGCAGGGGCCCCTGAAGCTTTCTTT. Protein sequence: CASSELAGAPEAFF.

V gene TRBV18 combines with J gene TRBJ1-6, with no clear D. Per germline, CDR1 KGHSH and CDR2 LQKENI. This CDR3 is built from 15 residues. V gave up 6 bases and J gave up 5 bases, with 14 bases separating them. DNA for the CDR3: TGTGCCAGCTCCCCTTTGGGCAGAAATAATTCACCCCTCCACTTT. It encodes CASSPLGRNNSPLHF.

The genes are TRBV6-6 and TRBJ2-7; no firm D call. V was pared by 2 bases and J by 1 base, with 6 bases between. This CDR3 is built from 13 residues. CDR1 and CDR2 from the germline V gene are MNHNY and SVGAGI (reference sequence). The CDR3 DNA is TGTGCCAGCAGTTACGAGGCTTCCTACGAGCAGTACTTC. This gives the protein CASSYEASYEQYF.

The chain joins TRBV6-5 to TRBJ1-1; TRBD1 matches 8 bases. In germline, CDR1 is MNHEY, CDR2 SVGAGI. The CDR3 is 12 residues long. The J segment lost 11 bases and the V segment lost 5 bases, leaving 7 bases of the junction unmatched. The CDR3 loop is CASSTDRVEAFF. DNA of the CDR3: TGTGCCAGCAGTACGGACAGGGTGGAGGCTTTCTTT.

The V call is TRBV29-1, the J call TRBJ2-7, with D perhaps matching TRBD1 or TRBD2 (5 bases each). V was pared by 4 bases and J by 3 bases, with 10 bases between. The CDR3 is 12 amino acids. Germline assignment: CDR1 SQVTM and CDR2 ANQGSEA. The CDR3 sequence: CSVVSGGYEQYF. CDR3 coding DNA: TGCAGCGTTGTATCTGGGGGCTACGAGCAGTACTTC.

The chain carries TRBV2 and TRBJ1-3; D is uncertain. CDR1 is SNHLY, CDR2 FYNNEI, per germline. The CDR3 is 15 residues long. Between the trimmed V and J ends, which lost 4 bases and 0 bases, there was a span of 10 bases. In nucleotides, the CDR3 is TGTGCCAGCAGTGGGACGGAACTCTCTGGAAACACCATATATTTT. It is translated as CASSGTELSGNTIYF.

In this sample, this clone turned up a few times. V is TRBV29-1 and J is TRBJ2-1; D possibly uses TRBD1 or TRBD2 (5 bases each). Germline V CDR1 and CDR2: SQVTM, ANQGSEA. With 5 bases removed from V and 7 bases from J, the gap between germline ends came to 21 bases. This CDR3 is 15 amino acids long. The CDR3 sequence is CSVPSPAGRVNEQFF. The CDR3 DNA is TGCAGCGTTCCCTCTCCTGCAGGGCGGGTAAATGAGCAGTTCTTC.

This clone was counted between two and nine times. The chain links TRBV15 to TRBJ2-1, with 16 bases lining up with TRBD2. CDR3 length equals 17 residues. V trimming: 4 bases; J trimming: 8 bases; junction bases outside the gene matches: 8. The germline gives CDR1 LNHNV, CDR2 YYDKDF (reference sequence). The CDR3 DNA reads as TGTGCCACCAGCACCGGGACTAGCGGGAGGGCGGGCCATGAGCAGTTCTTC. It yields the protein CATSTGTSGRAGHEQFF.

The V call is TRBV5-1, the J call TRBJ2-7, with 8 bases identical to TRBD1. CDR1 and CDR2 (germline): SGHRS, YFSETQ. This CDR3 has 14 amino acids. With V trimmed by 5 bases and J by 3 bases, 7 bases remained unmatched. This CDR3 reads CASSSDRDGYEQYF. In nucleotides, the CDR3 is TGCGCCAGCAGTTCGGACAGGGACGGCTACGAGCAGTACTTC.

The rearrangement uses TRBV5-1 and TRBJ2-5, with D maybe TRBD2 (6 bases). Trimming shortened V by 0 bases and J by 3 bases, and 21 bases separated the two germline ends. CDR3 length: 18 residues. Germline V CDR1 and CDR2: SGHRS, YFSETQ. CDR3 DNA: TGCGCCAGCAGCTTGGCGACGGGGACTTCCCCGGTGGAAGAGACCCAGTACTTC. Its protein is CASSLATGTSPVEETQYF.

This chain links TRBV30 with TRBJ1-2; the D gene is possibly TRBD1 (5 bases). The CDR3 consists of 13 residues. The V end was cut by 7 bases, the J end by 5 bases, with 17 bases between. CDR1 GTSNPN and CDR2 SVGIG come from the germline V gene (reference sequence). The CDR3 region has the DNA TGTGCCTCGACTGGGGGAATGAGTTATGGCTACACCTTC. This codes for CASTGGMSYGYTF.

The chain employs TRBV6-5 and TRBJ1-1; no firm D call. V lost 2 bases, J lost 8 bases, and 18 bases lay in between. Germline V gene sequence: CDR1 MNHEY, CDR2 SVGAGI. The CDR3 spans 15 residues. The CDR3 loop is CASSYLKLASTEAFF. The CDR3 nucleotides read TGTGCCAGCAGTTACCTCAAGTTGGCATCAACAGAAGCTTTCTTT.

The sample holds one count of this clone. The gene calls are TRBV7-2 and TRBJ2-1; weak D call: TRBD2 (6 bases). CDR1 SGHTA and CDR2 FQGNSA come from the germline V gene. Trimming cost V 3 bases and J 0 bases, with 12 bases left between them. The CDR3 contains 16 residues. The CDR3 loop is CASSFSREHSYNEQFF. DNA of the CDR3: TGTGCCAGCAGCTTTTCCCGGGAGCACTCCTACAATGAGCAGTTCTTC.

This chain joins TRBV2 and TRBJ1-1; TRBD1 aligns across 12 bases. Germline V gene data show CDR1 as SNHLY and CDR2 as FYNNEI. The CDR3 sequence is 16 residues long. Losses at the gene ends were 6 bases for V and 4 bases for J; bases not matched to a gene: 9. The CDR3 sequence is CASRGTGGNLGTEAFF. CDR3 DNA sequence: TGTGCCAGCAGGGGGACAGGGGGCAATTTGGGCACTGAAGCTTTCTTT.

The CDR3 is CASSLVFGTQYF. The CDR3 region has the DNA TGTGCCAGCAGCTTAGTGTTCGGTACGCAGTATTTT. J is TRBJ2-3 and V is TRBV11-3; no clear D gene. The CDR3 has 12 amino acids. Germline V gives CDR1 SGHNT, CDR2 YENEEA. V was trimmed by 1 base and J by 8 bases, leaving 7 bases between them.

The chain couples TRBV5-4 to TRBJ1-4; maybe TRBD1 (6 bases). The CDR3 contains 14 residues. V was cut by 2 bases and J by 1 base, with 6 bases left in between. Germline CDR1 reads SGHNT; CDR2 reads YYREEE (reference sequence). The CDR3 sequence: CASSLQGTNEKLFF. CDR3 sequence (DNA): TGTGCCAGCAGCTTACAGGGAACTAATGAAAAACTGTTTTTT. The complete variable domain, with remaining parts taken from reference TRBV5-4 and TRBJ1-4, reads ETGVTQSPTHLIKTRGQQVTLRCSSQSGHNTVSWYQQALGQGPQFIFQYYREEENGRGNFPPRFSGLQFPNYSSELNVNALELDDSALYLCASSLQGTNEKLFFGSGTQLSVL.

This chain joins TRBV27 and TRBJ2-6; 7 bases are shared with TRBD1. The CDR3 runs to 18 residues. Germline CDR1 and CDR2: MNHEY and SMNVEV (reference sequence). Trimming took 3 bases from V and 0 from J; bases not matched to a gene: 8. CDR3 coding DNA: TGTGCCAGCAGTTTGGACGGGACAGTACTCTCTGGGGCCAACGTCCTGACTTTC. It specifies CASSLDGTVLSGANVLTF. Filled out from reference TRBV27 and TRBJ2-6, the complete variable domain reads EAQVTQNPRYLITVTGKKLTVTCSQNMNHEYMSWYRQDPGLGLRQIYYSMNVEVTDKGDVPEGYKVSRKEKRNFPLILESPSPNQTSLYFCASSLDGTVLSGANVLTFGAGSRLTVL.

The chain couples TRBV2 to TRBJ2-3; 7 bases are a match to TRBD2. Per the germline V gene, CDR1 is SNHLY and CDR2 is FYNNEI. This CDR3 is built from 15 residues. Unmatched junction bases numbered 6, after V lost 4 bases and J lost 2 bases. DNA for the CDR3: TGTGCCAGCAGTGTTTTGGGGACTATCACAGATACGCAGTATTTT. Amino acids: CASSVLGTITDTQYF.

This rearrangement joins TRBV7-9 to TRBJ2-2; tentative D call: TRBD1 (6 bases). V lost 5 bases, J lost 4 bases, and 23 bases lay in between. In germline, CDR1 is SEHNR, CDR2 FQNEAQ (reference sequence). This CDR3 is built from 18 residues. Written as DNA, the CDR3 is TGTGCCAGCAGCCCGCTAGGTACAGGGAAGAGGAGCACCGGGGAGCTGTTTTTT. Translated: CASSPLGTGKRSTGELFF.

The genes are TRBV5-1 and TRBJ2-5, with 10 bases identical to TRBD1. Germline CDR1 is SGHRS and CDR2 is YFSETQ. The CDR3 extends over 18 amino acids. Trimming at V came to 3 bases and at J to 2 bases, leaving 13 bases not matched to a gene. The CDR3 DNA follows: TGCGCCAGCAGCTCAACCCGGGACAGGGGAACGAGACAAGAGACCCAGTACTTC. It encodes CASSSTRDRGTRQETQYF. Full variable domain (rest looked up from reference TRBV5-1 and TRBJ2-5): KAGVTQTPRYLIKTRGQQVTLSCSPISGHRSVSWYQQTPGQGLQFLFEYFSETQRNKGNFPGRFSGRQFSNSRSEMNVSTLELGDSALYLCASSSTRDRGTRQETQYFGPGTRLLVL.

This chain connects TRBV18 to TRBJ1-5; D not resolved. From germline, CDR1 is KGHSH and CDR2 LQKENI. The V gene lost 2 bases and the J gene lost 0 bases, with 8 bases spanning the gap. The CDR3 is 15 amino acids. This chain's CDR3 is CASSPGRNSNQPQHF. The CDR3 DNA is TGTGCCAGCTCACCAGGGAGGAATAGCAATCAGCCCCAGCATTTT.

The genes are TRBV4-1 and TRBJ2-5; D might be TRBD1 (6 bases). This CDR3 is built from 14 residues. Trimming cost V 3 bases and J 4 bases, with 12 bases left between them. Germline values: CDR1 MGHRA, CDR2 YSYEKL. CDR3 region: CASSHLTGLETQYF. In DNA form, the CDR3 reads TGCGCCAGCAGCCATTTAACAGGGTTAGAGACCCAGTACTTC.

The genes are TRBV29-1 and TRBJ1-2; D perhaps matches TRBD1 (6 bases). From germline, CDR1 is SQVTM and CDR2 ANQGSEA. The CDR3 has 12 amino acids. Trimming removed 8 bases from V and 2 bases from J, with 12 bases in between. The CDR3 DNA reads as TGCAGCTCAACAGGGTCCAACTATGGCTACACCTTC. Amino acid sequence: CSSTGSNYGYTF. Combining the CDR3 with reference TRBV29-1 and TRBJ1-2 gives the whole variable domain SAVISQKPSRDICQRGTSLTIQCQVDSQVTMMFWYRQQPGQSLTLIATANQGSEATYESGFVIDKFPISRPNLTFSTLTVSNMSPEDSSIYLCSSTGSNYGYTFGSGTRLTVV.

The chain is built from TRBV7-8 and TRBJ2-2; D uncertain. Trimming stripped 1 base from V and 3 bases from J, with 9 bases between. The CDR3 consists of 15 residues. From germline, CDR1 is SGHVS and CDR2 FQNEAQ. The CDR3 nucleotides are TGTGCCAGCAGCTTAGGAGCCACGGACACCGGGGAGCTGTTTTTT. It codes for CASSLGATDTGELFF.

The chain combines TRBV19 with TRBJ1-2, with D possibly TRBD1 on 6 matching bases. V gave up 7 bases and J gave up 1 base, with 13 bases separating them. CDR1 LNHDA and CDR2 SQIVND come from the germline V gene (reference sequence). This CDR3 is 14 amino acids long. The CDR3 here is CASTLSRGNYGYTF. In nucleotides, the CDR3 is TGTGCCAGTACCCTATCCAGGGGTAACTATGGCTACACCTTC.

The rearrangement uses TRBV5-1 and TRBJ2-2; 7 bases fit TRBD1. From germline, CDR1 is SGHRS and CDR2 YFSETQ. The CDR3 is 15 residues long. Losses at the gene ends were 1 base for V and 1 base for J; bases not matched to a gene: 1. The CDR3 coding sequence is TGCGCCAGCAGCTTGAGGGGGCGGAACACCGGGGAGCTGTTTTTT. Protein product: CASSLRGRNTGELFF.

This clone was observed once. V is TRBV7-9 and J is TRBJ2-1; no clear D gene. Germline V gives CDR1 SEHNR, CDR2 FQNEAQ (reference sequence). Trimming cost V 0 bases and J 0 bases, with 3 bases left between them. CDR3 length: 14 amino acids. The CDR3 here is CASSLAASYNEQFF. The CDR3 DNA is TGTGCCAGCAGCTTAGCCGCCTCCTACAATGAGCAGTTCTTC.